The 27 T cell receptor beta chains listed next were all sequenced from one sample in a study of cytomegalovirus exposure and HLA in healthy donors. Sequencing was performed with immunoSEQ multiplex PCR; in TCRdb, only in-frame clones are kept and a portion is missing. This sample has under 60,000 clones, with roughly 88% found just once. The specimen sequenced was PBMCs. The receptors stem from a woman under 40 in good health and CMV-seronegative.

V usage is TRBV6-5 and J usage is TRBJ2-7, with D maybe TRBD2 (5 bases). The V and J ends lost 8 bases and 0 bases respectively, with 14 bases between them. The CDR3 runs to 14 residues. The germline V gene has CDR1 MNHEY and CDR2 SVGAGI. The CDR3 region is CASASRESSYEQYF. The CDR3 DNA sequence: TGTGCCAGCGCCTCGAGGGAGAGCTCCTACGAGCAGTACTTC.

The chain has TRBV6-4 and TRBJ1-1, with D uncertain. Germline V gene data show CDR1 as MRHNA and CDR2 as SNTAGT. V lost 5 bases, J lost 3 bases, and 13 bases lay in between. The CDR3 contains 14 residues. The CDR3 DNA reads TGTGCCAGCAGTCCTAACAGTAAGGACACTGAAGCTTTCTTT. Encoded protein: CASSPNSKDTEAFF.

The chain links TRBV19 to TRBJ1-4; TRBD1 agrees at 7 bases. V lost 2 bases to trimming and J lost 5 bases; unmatched junction nucleotides: 8. The CDR3 is 16 amino acids. The V gene's germline CDR1 is LNHDA and CDR2 SQIVND (reference sequence). CDR3: CASSIIHRDSNEKLFF. The CDR3 DNA follows: TGTGCCAGTAGTATAATACACCGGGACAGCAATGAAAAACTGTTTTTT. Filled out from reference TRBV19 and TRBJ1-4, the complete variable domain reads DGGITQSPKYLFRKEGQNVTLSCEQNLNHDAMYWYRQDPGQGLRLIYYSQIVNDFQKGDIAEGYSVSREKKESFPLTVTSAQKNPTAFYLCASSIIHRDSNEKLFFGSGTQLSVL.

In its sample, this clone was seen a few times. The V gene is TRBV19, the J gene TRBJ1-2; 7 bases agree with TRBD1. Unmatched junction bases numbered 9, after V lost 5 bases and J lost 3 bases. The CDR3 runs 15 residues. The V gene's germline CDR1 is LNHDA and CDR2 SQIVND (reference sequence). The CDR3 region is CASSASGGSDYGYTF. The DNA for the CDR3 is TGTGCCAGTAGTGCGTCAGGGGGGTCGGACTATGGCTACACCTTC. Together with reference TRBV19 and TRBJ1-2, the CDR3 gives the full variable domain: DGGITQSPKYLFRKEGQNVTLSCEQNLNHDAMYWYRQDPGQGLRLIYYSQIVNDFQKGDIAEGYSVSREKKESFPLTVTSAQKNPTAFYLCASSASGGSDYGYTFGSGTRLTVV.

The rearrangement joins TRBV5-1 to TRBJ1-2; D uncertain. With 4 bases removed from V and 2 bases from J, the gap between germline ends came to 12 bases. The CDR3 is 14 residues long. Per germline, CDR1 SGHRS and CDR2 YFSETQ. CDR3 DNA: TGCGCCAGCAGCCCAACCCCAGGCAACTATGGCTACACCTTC. It is translated as CASSPTPGNYGYTF.

The gene calls are TRBV19 and TRBJ1-1; possibly TRBD1 for D (5 bases). The germline V gene has CDR1 LNHDA and CDR2 SQIVND (reference sequence). Deletions cut 5 bases from V and 2 bases from J, with 12 bases between. This CDR3 is built from 14 residues. CDR3 region: CASSFVGANTEAFF. CDR3 in DNA: TGTGCCAGTAGTTTCGTAGGGGCCAACACTGAAGCTTTCTTT.

This clone came up once. V and J are TRBV5-4 and TRBJ2-2, with 7 bases lining up with TRBD1. CDR1 SGHNT and CDR2 YYREEE come from the germline V gene (reference sequence). The trim removed 5 bases at V and 1 base at J, leaving 5 bases unmatched. This CDR3 region has 15 residues. This CDR3 is CASRSGTENTGELFF. The DNA of the CDR3 is TGTGCCAGCAGATCCGGGACAGAGAACACCGGGGAGCTGTTTTTT. Complete variable domain (other parts from reference TRBV5-4 and TRBJ2-2): ETGVTQSPTHLIKTRGQQVTLRCSSQSGHNTVSWYQQALGQGPQFIFQYYREEENGRGNFPPRFSGLQFPNYSSELNVNALELDDSALYLCASRSGTENTGELFFGEGSRLTVL.

The chain combines TRBV29-1 with TRBJ1-3; a possible D gene is TRBD1 (5 bases). CDR3 size: 12 residues. Deletions cut 7 bases from V and 4 bases from J, with 11 bases between. Germline V lookup: CDR1 SQVTM, CDR2 ANQGSEA. The CDR3 nucleotides read TGCAGCGCCGGCGACAGAGGAAACACCATATATTTT. It encodes CSAGDRGNTIYF.

A few counts support this clone. The V call is TRBV28, the J call TRBJ1-2; D may be TRBD1 (6 bases). V dropped 5 bases and J dropped 9 bases, with 13 bases sitting between them. In germline, CDR1 is MDHEN, CDR2 SYDVKM. The CDR3 length is 12 residues. The CDR3, as DNA: TGTGCCAGCAGTACTCTGCAGGGGAGCTACACCTTC. This codes for CASSTLQGSYTF.

This chain connects TRBV7-9 to TRBJ2-1; tentative D call: TRBD2 (6 bases). The germline V gene has CDR1 SEHNR and CDR2 FQNEAQ (reference sequence). The V gene lost 3 bases and the J gene lost 8 bases, with 11 bases spanning the gap. This CDR3 comprises 13 residues. As DNA, the CDR3 is TGTGCCAGCAGCTTCCGGGACTCCCATGAGCAGTTCTTC. Translating it yields CASSFRDSHEQFF.

The table lists this clone with a count of one. The V call is TRBV5-1, the J call TRBJ2-5, with a possible D match to TRBD2 (5 bases). The CDR3 is made up of 11 amino acids. Germline CDR1 and CDR2: SGHRS and YFSETQ. V was pared by 4 bases and J by 5 bases, with 6 bases between. CDR3 sequence: CASSPGETQYF. The DNA for the CDR3 is TGCGCCAGCAGCCCGGGGGAGACCCAGTACTTC.

The chain carries TRBV10-3 and TRBJ1-1; D is perhaps TRBD1 (5 bases). Germline V gene data show CDR1 as ENHRY and CDR2 as SYGVKD. This CDR3 comprises 14 residues. Trimming removed 4 bases at V and 3 bases at J, with 12 bases between. DNA of the CDR3: TGTGCCATCAGTGTCCAGGGAGGTCACACTGAAGCTTTCTTT. It specifies CAISVQGGHTEAFF.

This chain connects TRBV7-2 to TRBJ2-3; the match to TRBD1 covers 8 bases. CDR1 is SGHTA, CDR2 FQGNSA, per germline. The CDR3 has 17 amino acids. Trimming took 4 bases from V and 0 from J; bases not matched to a gene: 9. CDR3 sequence (DNA): TGTGCCAGCAGCTACCGGGACAGGCCCCCAAGCACAGATACGCAGTATTTT. Its protein product is CASSYRDRPPSTDTQYF.

Worth noting for this clone: One end of the junction does not line up with germline, which may come from a read error. J is TRBJ2-5 and V is TRBV27, with a weak D call TRBD1 (6 bases). CDR3 length: 14 residues. Germline V lookup: CDR1 MNHEY, CDR2 SMNVEV (reference sequence). CDR3 coding DNA: TGTGCCAGCAGCCTCTCGGGACACCAGGAGACCCAGTACTTC. Its translation is CASSLSGHQETQYF.

The chain uses TRBV9 and TRBJ2-1; TRBD2 aligns across 11 bases. Germline V gene data show CDR1 as SGDLS and CDR2 as YYNGEE. The CDR3 loop spans 16 amino acids. V lost 0 bases to trimming and J lost 9 bases; unmatched junction nucleotides: 8. CDR3 bases: TGTGCCAGCAGCGTAGACGGTAGCGGGAGGGCCGTTGAGCAGTTCTTC. Translation gives CASSVDGSGRAVEQFF.

The gene calls are TRBV5-4 and TRBJ1-3, with 9 positions matching TRBD1. The CDR3 spans 13 residues. After removal of 0 bases from V and 8 bases from J, the junction contained 0 bases not matched to a gene. Germline V gene lookup returns CDR1 SGHNT and CDR2 YYREEE (reference sequence). The CDR3 nucleotides read TGTGCCAGCAGCTTGGACAGGGGGCACACCATATATTTT. Translated: CASSLDRGHTIYF.

The CDR3 sequence: CASSQNYNEQFF. The CDR3 coding sequence is TGTGCCAGCAGCCAGAATTACAATGAGCAGTTCTTC. V usage is TRBV5-5 and J usage is TRBJ2-1; D call uncertain. Trimming left V 4 bases short and J 4 bases short, with 6 bases between. This CDR3 has 12 residues. Germline V gene data show CDR1 as SGHKS and CDR2 as YYEKEE (reference sequence).

The J gene is TRBJ2-1, the V gene TRBV28; D is unresolved. Germline assignment: CDR1 MDHEN and CDR2 SYDVKM. V lost 3 bases and J lost 2, with 14 bases in between. This CDR3 is built from 16 residues. CDR3 in DNA: TGTGCCAGCAGTTTCTACAGATTATTAACCTACAATGAGCAGTTCTTC. The encoded protein is CASSFYRLLTYNEQFF.

This chain connects TRBV18 to TRBJ2-1; maybe TRBD1 (5 bases). This CDR3 has 16 amino acids. In germline, CDR1 is KGHSH, CDR2 LQKENI. Trimming stripped 2 bases from V and 0 bases from J, with 11 bases between. The CDR3 region is CASSPKGASSYNEQFF. DNA of the CDR3: TGTGCCAGCTCACCAAAAGGGGCAAGCTCCTACAATGAGCAGTTCTTC.

V usage is TRBV7-3 and J usage is TRBJ1-1, with D unresolved. Germline V gene data show CDR1 as SGHTA and CDR2 as FQGTGA. This CDR3 comprises 13 residues. V was shortened by 8 bases and J by 0 bases, with 10 bases between the two germline ends. The CDR3 nucleotides are TGTGCCAGCGCACCCCGGGTGAACACTGAAGCTTTCTTT. This sequence encodes CASAPRVNTEAFF.

The chain combines TRBV4-3 with TRBJ2-3, with D perhaps matching TRBD1 (6 bases). Germline CDR1 is LGHNA and CDR2 is YSLEER. The CDR3 sequence is 16 residues long. Trimming removed 1 base from V and 6 bases from J, with 17 bases in between. The CDR3 sequence is CASSQGDTGWPDTQYF. CDR3 DNA: TGCGCCAGCAGCCAAGGGGACACAGGGTGGCCCGATACGCAGTATTTT.

The chain has TRBV15 and TRBJ2-3, with 7 nucleotides matching TRBD1. Germline V gene sequence: CDR1 LNHNV, CDR2 YYDKDF (reference sequence). Germline trimming cut 4 bases from V and 6 bases from J; bases unmatched to any gene: 22. The length of the CDR3 is 19 residues. The CDR3 reads CATSTLWEDRVASRDTQYF. The DNA for the CDR3 is TGTGCCACCAGCACTTTATGGGAAGACAGGGTGGCGAGTAGGGATACGCAGTATTTT.

V usage is TRBV5-4 and J usage is TRBJ2-5, with 8 bases fitting TRBD2. The ends lost 9 bases at V and 1 base at J; junction bases unmatched: 8. Germline V gives CDR1 SGHNT, CDR2 YYREEE (reference sequence). The CDR3 is made up of 14 amino acids. The CDR3 loop reads CANPKRETQETQYF. Written as DNA, the CDR3 is TGTGCCAACCCGAAGCGGGAGACCCAAGAGACCCAGTACTTC.

This rearrangement joins TRBV5-8 to TRBJ2-7; 7 bases match TRBD1. This CDR3 comprises 15 residues. Germline loops: CDR1 SGHTS, CDR2 YDEGEE. The trim removed 0 bases at V and 1 base at J, leaving 4 bases unmatched. CDR3: CASSLDPTGSYEQYF. The CDR3 DNA follows: TGTGCCAGCAGCTTGGACCCGACAGGGTCCTACGAGCAGTACTTC.

The chain combines TRBV19 with TRBJ1-5; 8 positions match TRBD1. Germline CDR1 reads LNHDA; CDR2 reads SQIVND (reference sequence). The CDR3 extends over 17 amino acids. Germline trimming cut 8 bases from V and 2 bases from J; bases unmatched to any gene: 14. The CDR3 here is CASGEWEDRVGNQPQHF. In DNA, the CDR3 is TGTGCCAGTGGAGAGTGGGAGGACAGGGTGGGCAATCAGCCCCAGCATTTT.

The chain couples TRBV25-1 to TRBJ2-2; maybe TRBD2 (6 bases). Per the germline V gene, CDR1 is MGHDK and CDR2 is SYGVNS. V gave up 8 bases and J gave up 6 bases, with 16 bases separating them. The CDR3 consists of 14 residues. The chain's CDR3 is CASREFLGPGELFF. The CDR3, as DNA: TGTGCCAGCCGGGAGTTCCTTGGCCCCGGGGAGCTGTTTTTT.

The gene calls are TRBV2 and TRBJ2-3; no firm D call. This CDR3 contains 12 residues. V was cut by 2 bases and J by 4 bases, with 4 bases left in between. CDR1 and CDR2 from the germline V gene are SNHLY and FYNNEI. This chain's CDR3 is CASSESADTQYF. CDR3 DNA sequence: TGTGCCAGCAGTGAAAGCGCAGATACGCAGTATTTT.